The rows below give T cell receptor beta chains drawn from one sample of a study of T-cell memory formation after mild COVID-19. Using its own MiXCR run on the 5' RACE reads, TCRdb lists one record per CDR3 protein. The sample consists of about 560,000 distinct CDR3 sequences, about a fifth of them appearing once. The sequencing sample was made of PBMCs or a T cell subset sorted from them (not recorded which). Receptors originate from an adult woman who had mild COVID-19 (a few samples of this study predate the infection). Cell type and time point are not known. Both conserved end residues are trimmed from each CDR3. Fields, in order: V gene, J gene, CDR3 protein.

TRBV3-1	TRBJ2-7	ASSQGLAVSYEQY
TRBV5-1	TRBJ2-6	ASSDVGEANVLT
TRBV18	TRBJ2-7	ASSLTRDSSSYEQY
TRBV20-1	TRBJ2-3	SAVDPEAGGPVDTQY
TRBV9	TRBJ2-3	ASSLGTGKADTQY
TRBV18	TRBJ2-1	ASSQSGLANEQF
TRBV3-1	TRBJ2-3	ASSHPPGVWGDTQY
TRBV6-5	TRBJ1-1	ASTGTGYTEAF
TRBV20-1	TRBJ2-7	SAPFTYEQY
TRBV6-5	TRBJ1-1	ASSRLGLSTEAF
TRBV7-3	TRBJ2-3	ASSSGLGPDTQY
TRBV27	TRBJ1-5	ASSPAGGSNQPQH
TRBV7-2	TRBJ1-6	ASIPGTEYNSPLH
TRBV7-9	TRBJ1-1	ASSLVQAGTEAF
TRBV19	TRBJ1-5	ASNVDRSEPQPQH
TRBV7-9	TRBJ2-7	ASSLAEDSRRSSYEQY
TRBV30	TRBJ2-7	AWSISGMNEQY
TRBV4-1	TRBJ1-2	ASRPSATNYGYT
TRBV7-8	TRBJ2-1	ASSSLSGRAYNEQF
TRBV29-1	TRBJ2-7	SVAAVAGGPYEQY
TRBV27	TRBJ2-3	ASSLSGPRTQY
TRBV12-3/TRBV12-4	TRBJ2-7	ASSGAVAYEQY
TRBV6-6	TRBJ1-1	ASSYGLGMNTEAF
TRBV7-3	TRBJ2-3	ASSLTGDRDSTDTQY
TRBV15	TRBJ2-2	ATSRDLGTSDTGELF
TRBV6-2/TRBV6-3	TRBJ2-5	ASSYPRRQGQETQY
TRBV7-2	TRBJ2-3	ASSSSGLYTQY
TRBV12-3/TRBV12-4	TRBJ2-1	ASSFRGSGGAIEQF
TRBV6-5	TRBJ2-1	ASSPGLAGVKQF
TRBV7-2	TRBJ2-7	ASSYRTSGVYEQY
TRBV7-6	TRBJ2-3	ASSWGYAGNTDTQY
TRBV7-2	TRBJ2-4	ASVPRGANIQY
TRBV10-3	TRBJ1-1	AIGGDSPEAF
TRBV5-1	TRBJ2-7	ASSLGTAQAYEQY
TRBV5-1	TRBJ2-3	ASSLTWGAEDTQY
TRBV5-4	TRBJ2-3	ASSLAALGGTDTQY
TRBV30	TRBJ2-1	AWSPTSYNEQF
TRBV6-1	TRBJ1-1	ASSDPQLWGTEAF
TRBV3-1	TRBJ2-3	ASTRTSGGDTQY
TRBV7-9	TRBJ2-7	ASTPSSGISSYEQY
TRBV12-3/TRBV12-4	TRBJ2-2	ASSLASAISGELF
TRBV15	TRBJ1-5	ATRETNQPQH
TRBV5-6	TRBJ2-1	ASSFVRQGTYNEQF
TRBV3-1	TRBJ2-1	ASSQPGARDRGRNEQF
TRBV14	TRBJ2-2	ASSPLVGLAGVAGELF
TRBV5-1	TRBJ2-1	ASSFGVGRGGNEQF
TRBV7-9	TRBJ2-2	ASSSGTSSGELF
TRBV14	TRBJ2-7	ASSQEKLASDPYEQY
TRBV5-1	TRBJ2-2	ASRAGTTTGELF
TRBV27	TRBJ2-7	ASSRQGWSHEQY